Included here is one T cell receptor beta chain sequence, with context. What it binds is not known. This specimen belongs to a study of radiotherapy plus CTLA-4 blockade in lung cancer. As for the study in general: There were objective responses in 18% of patients, and about 31% had disease control.

Treatment of patients with chemo-refractory metastatic non-small-cell lung cancer consisted of focal radiation plus CTLA-4 blockade with ipilimumab. General observations from the study: Subsequent to radiotherapy plus ipilimumab, tumor-derived TCR clones underwent expansion in blood. According to reports, early shifts in blood T cell clones, alongside interferon-beta, forecast response most accurately.

The method was immunoSEQ multiplex PCR; TCRdb's version includes in-frame clones alone and lacks a portion of them. Found here are around 82,000 clones, 70% to 90% of them singletons; the top ten hold 16%. Germline CDR1 and CDR2: MNHEY and SVGAGI. The CDR3 runs 16 residues. Trimming took 2 bases from V and 7 from J; bases not matched to a gene: 9. The sequencing used peripheral blood, collected from a patient treated with radiotherapy plus ipilimumab. The chain combines TRBV6-5 with TRBJ2-4, with 9 bases aligning to TRBD1. This receptor was obtained from a human donor with non-small cell lung cancer that progressed on radiotherapy plus ipilimumab. The CDR3 region is CASSYKPPGTGNIQYF. The CDR3 region has the DNA TGTGCCAGCAGTTACAAACCCCCAGGGACAGGGAACATTCAGTACTTC.